The clone carrying this T cell receptor (beta chain) was recorded at least ten times. What it recognizes is unknown. It was uncontrolled infection, other autoimmune disease, pregnancy or lactation that excluded patients. RNA transcripts provided the source from which TCR beta CDR3 regions were amplified. When the TCR CDR3 underwent first-round RT-PCR, the HTBI primer set was used. TCRdb re-called the multiplex PCR reads with MiXCR, one entry per CDR3 protein. The sample holds over 500,000 distinct CDR3 sequences, over 15% seen once. The entry originates in a study of T cells in Graves' hyperthyroidism and ophthalmopathy. The ends lost 4 bases at V and 4 bases at J; junction bases unmatched: 8. CDR3 length equals 15 residues. The V gene's germline CDR1 is SGHRS and CDR2 YFSETQ. Study-wide results and caveats: Most clonotypes expanded in thyroid above 0.001 were likewise present in blood.

This clonotype was obtained from a woman between 18 and 29 years old with Graves' ophthalmopathy. The chain joins TRBV5-1 to TRBJ1-2; 9 nucleotides align to TRBD1. Sequenced: blood. CDR3 DNA sequence: TGCGCCAGCAGCCCGGGGACAGGGCGAAGCTATGGCTACACCTTC. Translating it yields CASSPGTGRSYGYTF.